This T cell receptor (beta chain) was sequenced in a study of shared clonotypes between healthy human individuals. CD45RO negativity and positive selection for CCR7 defined naive CD8 cells, a population that excluded terminally differentiated effector memory CD45RA+ cells. Losses at the gene ends were 3 bases for V and 2 bases for J; bases not matched to a gene: 5. The CDR3 has 15 amino acids. Germline CDR1 is PRHDT and CDR2 is FYEKMQ (reference sequence). Running of the assay took place at deep level. TCRdb's table, derived via immunoSEQ multiplex PCR, lists solely in-frame clones and lacks some. This sample has hundreds of thousands of clones; around 93% occur once, and the top ten carry 24%.

The material sequenced was naive CD8+ T cells sorted from blood. The chain has TRBV13 and TRBJ1-1, with 8 bases that match TRBD1. This sequence originates from a man younger than 40 in good health. CDR3 DNA: TGTGCCAGCAGCTTTGATGGACAGGGTAACACTGAAGCTTTCTTT. Translated, it gives CASSFDGQGNTEAFF.